The next 3 T cell receptor beta chains were all read from a single sample in a study of T-cell reconstitution after alpha-beta-depleted transplantation in children. TCRbeta library construction was performed incorporating unique molecular identifiers. TCRdb re-analysed the PCR reads in MiXCR, keeping a single row per CDR3 protein. The table shows around 670,000 distinct CDR3 sequences, with under 15% occurring only once. The sample consisted of PBMCs, taken before TCRalphabeta/CD19-depleted stem cell transplant. All receptors derive from a girl aged 2 to 9 with congenital amegakaryocytic thrombocytopenia, due to receive a stem cell transplant.

The chain is built from TRBV18 and TRBJ2-4; weak D call: TRBD2 (5 bases). Germline lookup yields CDR1 KGHSH and CDR2 LQKENI. V gave up 0 bases and J gave up 11 bases, with 14 bases separating them. CDR3 length: 14 residues. The CDR3 sequence is CASSPPFRERVQYF. CDR3 nucleotide sequence: TGTGCCAGCTCACCACCGTTCCGGGAAAGAGTTCAGTACTTC.

V is TRBV11-2 and J is TRBJ2-1; D is unresolved. The germline V and J ends were trimmed by 1 base and 0 bases, with 10 bases remaining between them. This CDR3 contains 16 residues. Germline CDR1 reads SGHAT; CDR2 reads FQNNGV. The CDR3 protein is CASSLGIGSSYNEQFF. CDR3 DNA: TGTGCCAGCAGCTTAGGAATCGGTAGCTCCTACAATGAGCAGTTCTTC.

This clonotype was counted at least ten times. The V and J genes are TRBV5-1 and TRBJ2-7, with TRBD1 matching 9 bases. Unmatched junction bases numbered 8, after V lost 4 bases and J lost 0 bases. The CDR3 spans 16 residues. Germline V CDR1 and CDR2: SGHRS, YFSETQ. As DNA, the CDR3 is TGCGCCAGCAGCGAGAGGACAGGGGCTTCCTCCTACGAGCAGTACTTC. Protein product: CASSERTGASSYEQYF. The full variable domain, completed using reference TRBV5-1 and TRBJ2-7, is KAGVTQTPRYLIKTRGQQVTLSCSPISGHRSVSWYQQTPGQGLQFLFEYFSETQRNKGNFPGRFSGRQFSNSRSEMNVSTLELGDSALYLCASSERTGASSYEQYFGPGTRLTVT.